This T cell receptor beta chain was captured in a study of cytomegalovirus exposure and HLA in healthy donors (dated by TCRdb to about 2017). Some background on the complete study: According to a later analysis, one platform produced both the 110 or so validation repertoires and the 666 repertoires of the first cohort. The study aimed to test whether cataloging public T cell receptors could reveal signatures of past pathogen exposure. Besides the first cohort of about 730 subjects, a separate validation cohort made up of over 100 different subjects was used. To predict cytomegalovirus infection status, the study brought together high-throughput TCR immunosequencing, statistical association of individual TCRs with disease status, and machine learning.

Comment on this clone: The specificity of this receptor is unknown. Base-call qualities are not available, and no considerably larger clone is one nucleotide away.

Results and caveats for the whole study, not just this receptor: The study gave a list of 150 to 200 TCR beta chains associated with cytomegalovirus. A few of the identified cytomegalovirus-associated TCR beta chains were confirmed in vitro to be specific for cytomegalovirus antigens. According to the authors, the approach could potentially be generalized to other disease states and immunological phenotypes. A later analysis lacked HLA typing for the validation cohort, so it scored co-occurrence in that cohort across all 110 or so repertoires. In both the original and validation cohorts, the classifier was reported to diagnose cytomegalovirus status with high specificity and sensitivity. Most TCR sequences were seen in very few donors, while some public TCRs were found in many individuals. Subsequent analysis determined that TCRs grouped into clusters in the first cohort also showed a tendency toward co-occurrence across the 130 or so validation repertoires, and 85% to 95% of cluster scores exceeded 0.

The donors belonged to the validation cohort of under 150 subjects, which was separate from the roughly 700-subject first cohort. CDR1 and CDR2, per the germline V gene, are SQVTM and ANQGSEA. V has 3 bases trimmed and J has 2 bases trimmed; junction bases matching no gene number 9. From the cysteine through the phenylalanine, the CDR3 covers 15 amino acids. Left in the record is the CDR3 DNA by itself, 45 bases read in frame from the first base. The protocol used for the library was the immunoSEQ multiplex PCR assay. Per the original workflow: A statistical classification framework was built to diagnose cytomegalovirus status from the catalog of TCR beta chain sequences. Held by TCRdb, this immuneACCESS table contains in-frame sequences only and omits some clones. Under half of the omission traces to an unresolved V gene where checked; the cause of the rest is unknown. That table furnishes V, J and clone size, whereas the DNA furnished D and trimming. This sample lists 170,000 or so clones; 85% were detected once. The top ten hold about 17% of the sample.

This receptor chain uses TRBV29-1 and TRBJ2-7; a stretch of 8 junction bases matches TRBD2. This TCR was recovered from a man between 18 and 29 years old in good health and CMV-seropositive. The specimen sequenced was PBMCs. The CDR3 is CSVELGLAGTYEQYF. The bases are TGCAGCGTTGAGCTGGGTCTAGCGGGTACCTACGAGCAGTACTTC.